This entry is about one TCR beta chain. Its antigen is not identified. This specimen comes from a study of cytomegalovirus exposure and HLA in healthy donors. Study findings and constraints: Equally common other TCR beta chains were less clonally expanded than HLA-associated ones, a later analysis found. Most observed TCR sequences were rare, whereas some public TCRs were detected in many donors.

Primers: 60 Vbeta forward and 13 Jbeta reverse. TCRdb's table, derived via immunoSEQ multiplex PCR, lists solely in-frame clones and lacks some. The sample contains some 110,000 clones, approximately 78% of which appear only once. The sequence was collected from a man aged 25-45 years in good health and CMV-seropositive. The specimen was PBMCs.

In DNA form, the CDR3 reads TGTGCCAGCAGCGCAGGGGTGGGAGTTGAGGAAAAACTGTTTTTT. Its protein product is CASSAGVGVEEKLFF. The chain uses TRBV7-9 and TRBJ1-4; D is possibly TRBD1 (6 bases). This CDR3 spans 15 amino acids. V was clipped by 5 bases and J by 8 bases, with 18 bases between them. Germline V gene data show CDR1 as SEHNR and CDR2 as FQNEAQ (reference sequence).